This T cell receptor (beta chain) was obtained from a study of T cell repertoires in cytomegalovirus infection. Study context: Public TCR beta signatures provided an indication of both CMV infection and a matching HLA type.

Turning to this clonotype: Its target is unknown.

TCRdb reprocessed the reads with MiXCR, giving one entry per CDR3 protein. The sample includes 110,000 to 150,000 distinct CDR3 sequences, roughly 6% seen only once; the top ten take approximately 19%. Trimming at V came to 5 bases and at J to 5 bases, leaving 7 bases not matched to a gene. The CDR3 is 15 amino acids. The germline V gene encodes CDR1 SGHTA and CDR2 FQGNSA. The study's findings and limits: The ex vivo response was dominated by HLA-C-restricted CMV-specific TCR beta clonotypes. Of the TCR beta families, the public ones yielded a cumulative frequency that identified carriers of CMV plus the relevant HLA.

This TCR was recovered from a human donor in good health (CMV status not recorded). Some clones in this sample may be carry-over from other donors' samples. Source material: PBMCs. The rearrangement links TRBV7-2 to TRBJ2-5; 11 nucleotides line up with TRBD2. The CDR3 sequence: CASSLIAGGRETQYF. CDR3 sequence (DNA): TGTGCCAGCAGCCTTATAGCGGGGGGGCGGGAGACCCAGTACTTC.